The rows below give T cell receptor beta chains drawn from one sample of a study of PD-L1 blockade in urothelial cancer. Sequenced by immunoSEQ multiplex PCR; TCRdb stores in-frame clones only, minus some. The table lists about 84,000 clones, 82% of them singletons. The material sequenced was PBMCs, taken around atezolizumab (anti-PD-L1) treatment. Every receptor here comes from a man between 65 and 79 years old with urothelial cancer. Both conserved end residues are trimmed from each CDR3.

>TRBV7-9
ASSLAATSGKNEQF
>TRBV11-3
ASSPGGSYEQY
>TRBV5-6
ASSLVGQTKRPQY
>TRBV2
ASSETELSYEQY
>TRBV29-1
SVGGTSGRDTGELF
>TRBV5-1
ASSRPTGINEQF
>TRBV7-2
ASSATGGYGYT
>TRBV6-1
AIQTTGGSTEAF
>TRBV5-6
ASSLSLIPNYGYT
>TRBV18
ASSPAETGNNSPLH
>TRBV15
ATSRDYRETQY
>TRBV6-6
ASSSAGVVLT
>TRBV6-6
ASSRVRRGGNIQY
>TRBV27
ASRPRVSSYEQY
>TRBV30
ACDTSGANVLT
>TRBV6-5
ASRLRGESGQPQH
>TRBV7-9
ASSLGAQPQH
>TRBV6-4
ASSDWRGQGVESPLH
>TRBV11-3
ASSPLAGAGELF
>TRBV7-9
ASSLTTYTEAF
>TRBV19
ASSYRETQY